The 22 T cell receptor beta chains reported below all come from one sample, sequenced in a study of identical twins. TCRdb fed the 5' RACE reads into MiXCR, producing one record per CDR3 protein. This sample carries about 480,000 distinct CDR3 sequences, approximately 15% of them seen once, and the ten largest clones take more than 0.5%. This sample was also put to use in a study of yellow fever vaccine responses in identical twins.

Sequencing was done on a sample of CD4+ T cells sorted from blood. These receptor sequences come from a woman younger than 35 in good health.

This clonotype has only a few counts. As DNA, the CDR3 is TGTGCCAGCAGCTTAGTAGGGACTAGCCGCACAGATACGCAGTATTTT. Protein: CASSLVGTSRTDTQYF. The genes are TRBV7-2 and TRBJ2-3; 9 bases fit TRBD2. With V trimmed by 1 base and J by 1 base, 3 bases remained unmatched. The germline CDR1 and CDR2 sequences are SGHTA and FQGNSA. The CDR3 covers 16 residues.

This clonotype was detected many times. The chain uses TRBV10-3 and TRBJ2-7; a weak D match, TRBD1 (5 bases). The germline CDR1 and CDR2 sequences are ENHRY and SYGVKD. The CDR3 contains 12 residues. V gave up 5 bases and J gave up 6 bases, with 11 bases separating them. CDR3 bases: TGTGCCATCAGTTCGCAGGGATCCGAGCAGTACTTC. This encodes CAISSQGSEQYF.

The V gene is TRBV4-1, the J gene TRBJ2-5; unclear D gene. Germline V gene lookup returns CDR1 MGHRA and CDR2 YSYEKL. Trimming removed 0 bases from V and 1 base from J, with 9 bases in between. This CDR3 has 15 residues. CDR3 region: CASSQDRHLQETQYF. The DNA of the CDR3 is TGCGCCAGCAGCCAAGACAGACACCTCCAAGAGACCCAGTACTTC.

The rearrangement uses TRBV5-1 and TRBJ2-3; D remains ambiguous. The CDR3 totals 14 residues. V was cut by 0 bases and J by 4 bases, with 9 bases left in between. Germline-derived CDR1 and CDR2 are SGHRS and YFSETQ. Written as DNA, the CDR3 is TGCGCCAGCAGCTTGGTTGGGTGGCCAGATACGCAGTATTTT. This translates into CASSLVGWPDTQYF.

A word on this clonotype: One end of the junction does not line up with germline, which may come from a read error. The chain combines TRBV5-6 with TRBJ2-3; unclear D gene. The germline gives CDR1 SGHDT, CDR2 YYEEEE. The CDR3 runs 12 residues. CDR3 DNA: TGTGCCAGCAGCTTGGCCTCTGCCTCTTTGGTATTT. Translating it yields CASSLASASLVF. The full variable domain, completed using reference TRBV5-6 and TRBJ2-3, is DAGVTQSPTHLIKTRGQQVTLRCSPKSGHDTVSWYQQALGQGPQFIFQYYEEEERQRGNFPDRFSGHQFPNYSSELNVNALLLGDSALYLCASSLASASLVFGPGTRLTVL.

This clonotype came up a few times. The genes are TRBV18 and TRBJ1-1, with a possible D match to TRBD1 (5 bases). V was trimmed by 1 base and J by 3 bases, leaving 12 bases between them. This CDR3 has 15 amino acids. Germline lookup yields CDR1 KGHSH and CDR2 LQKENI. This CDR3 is CASSPQRGLDTEAFF. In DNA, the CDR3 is TGTGCCAGCTCACCACAAAGGGGTCTGGACACTGAAGCTTTCTTT. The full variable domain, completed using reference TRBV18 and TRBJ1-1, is NAGVMQNPRHLVRRRGQEARLRCSPMKGHSHVYWYRQLPEEGLKFMVYLQKENIIDESGMPKERFSAEFPKEGPSILRIQQVVRGDSAAYFCASSPQRGLDTEAFFGQGTRLTVV.

Written as DNA, the CDR3 is TGTGCCAGCAGCTTAAGATCTACGTTAGCCAAAAACATTCAGTACTTC. Protein: CASSLRSTLAKNIQYF. The chain carries TRBV11-2 and TRBJ2-4; no firm D call. The CDR3 loop spans 16 amino acids. The V gene's germline CDR1 is SGHAT and CDR2 FQNNGV. The ends were cut back, 2 bases at V and 0 bases at J, with 11 bases in the middle.

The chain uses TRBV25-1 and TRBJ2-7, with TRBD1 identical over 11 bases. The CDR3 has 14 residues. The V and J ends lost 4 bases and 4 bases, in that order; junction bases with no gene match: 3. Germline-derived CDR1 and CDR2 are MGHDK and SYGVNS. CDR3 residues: CASSGRDRGYEQYF. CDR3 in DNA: TGTGCCAGCAGTGGCAGGGACAGGGGGTACGAGCAGTACTTC.

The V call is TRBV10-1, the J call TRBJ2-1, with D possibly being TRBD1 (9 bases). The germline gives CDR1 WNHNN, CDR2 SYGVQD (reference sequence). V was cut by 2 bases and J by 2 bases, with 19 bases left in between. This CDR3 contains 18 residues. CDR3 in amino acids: CASSEKDSGTGPYNEQFF. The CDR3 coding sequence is TGCGCCAGCAGTGAGAAAGATAGCGGGACAGGGCCCTACAATGAGCAGTTCTTC.

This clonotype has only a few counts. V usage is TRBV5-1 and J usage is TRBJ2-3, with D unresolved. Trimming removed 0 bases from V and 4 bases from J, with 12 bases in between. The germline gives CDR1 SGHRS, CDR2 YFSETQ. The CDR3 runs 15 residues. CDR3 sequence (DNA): TGCGCCAGCAGCTTGGGGCCTAGGGCGGCAGATACGCAGTATTTT. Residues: CASSLGPRAADTQYF.

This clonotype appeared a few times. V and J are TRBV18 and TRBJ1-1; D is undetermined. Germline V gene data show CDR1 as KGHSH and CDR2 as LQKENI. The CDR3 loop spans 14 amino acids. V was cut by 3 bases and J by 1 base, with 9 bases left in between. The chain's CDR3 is CASSPGSQNTEAFF. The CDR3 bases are TGTGCCAGCTCACCCGGTTCTCAGAACACTGAAGCTTTCTTT.

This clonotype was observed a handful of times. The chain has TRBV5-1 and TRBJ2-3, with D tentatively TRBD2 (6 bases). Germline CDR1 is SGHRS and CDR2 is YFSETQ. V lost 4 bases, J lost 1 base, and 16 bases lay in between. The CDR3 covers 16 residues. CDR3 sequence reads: CASSPWSGLRTDTQYF. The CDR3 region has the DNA TGCGCCAGCAGCCCCTGGAGCGGACTACGCACAGATACGCAGTATTTT.

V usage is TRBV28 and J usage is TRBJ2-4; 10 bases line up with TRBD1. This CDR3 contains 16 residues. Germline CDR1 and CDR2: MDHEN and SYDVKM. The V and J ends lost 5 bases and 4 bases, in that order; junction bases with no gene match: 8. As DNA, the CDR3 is TGTGCCAGCAGTACAACCGGGACAGGGGCGAAAAACATTCAGTACTTC. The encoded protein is CASSTTGTGAKNIQYF.

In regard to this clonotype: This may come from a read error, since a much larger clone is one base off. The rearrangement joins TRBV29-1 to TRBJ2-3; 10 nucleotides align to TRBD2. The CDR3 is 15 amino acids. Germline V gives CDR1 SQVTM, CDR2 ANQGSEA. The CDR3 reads CSVVGLAGDGDTQNF. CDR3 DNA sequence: TGCAGCGTTGTGGGGCTAGCGGGAGATGGGGATACGCAGAATTTT.

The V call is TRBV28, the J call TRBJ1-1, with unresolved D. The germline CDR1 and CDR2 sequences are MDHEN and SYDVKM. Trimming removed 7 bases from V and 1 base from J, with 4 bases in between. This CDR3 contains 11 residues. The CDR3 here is CASTANTEAFF. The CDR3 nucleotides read TGTGCCAGCACGGCGAACACTGAAGCTTTCTTT.

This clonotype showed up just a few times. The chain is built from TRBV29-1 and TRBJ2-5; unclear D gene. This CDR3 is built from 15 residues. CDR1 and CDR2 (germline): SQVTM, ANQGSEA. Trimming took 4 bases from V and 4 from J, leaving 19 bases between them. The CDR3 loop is CSVGGSKASAETQYF. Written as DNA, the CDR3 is TGCAGCGTTGGGGGTTCCAAGGCTTCAGCAGAGACCCAGTACTTC.

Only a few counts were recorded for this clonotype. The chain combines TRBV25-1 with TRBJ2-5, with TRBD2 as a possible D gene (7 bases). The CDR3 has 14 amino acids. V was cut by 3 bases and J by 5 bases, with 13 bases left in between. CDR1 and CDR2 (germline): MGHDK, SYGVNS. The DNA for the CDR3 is TGTGCCAGCAGTGACAGGGGAGGGTGGGAGACCCAGTACTTC. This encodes CASSDRGGWETQYF. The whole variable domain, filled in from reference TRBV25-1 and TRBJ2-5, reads EADIYQTPRYLVIGTGKKITLECSQTMGHDKMYWYQQDPGMELHLIHYSYGVNSTEKGDLSSESTVSRIRTEHFPLTLESARPSHTSQYLCASSDRGGWETQYFGPGTRLLVL.

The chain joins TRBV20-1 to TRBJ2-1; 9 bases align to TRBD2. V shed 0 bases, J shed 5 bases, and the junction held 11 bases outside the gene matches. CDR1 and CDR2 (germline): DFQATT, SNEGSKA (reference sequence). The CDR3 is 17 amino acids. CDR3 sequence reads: CSARDFRREGTHNEQFF. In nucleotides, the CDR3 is TGCAGTGCTAGAGATTTTCGGCGGGAGGGTACCCACAATGAGCAGTTCTTC.

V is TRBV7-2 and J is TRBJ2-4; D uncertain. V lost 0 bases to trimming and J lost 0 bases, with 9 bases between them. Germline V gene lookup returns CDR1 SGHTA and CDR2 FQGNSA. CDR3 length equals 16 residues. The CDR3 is CASSLAGYLAKNIQYF. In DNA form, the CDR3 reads TGTGCCAGCAGCTTAGCTGGCTACCTAGCCAAAAACATTCAGTACTTC.

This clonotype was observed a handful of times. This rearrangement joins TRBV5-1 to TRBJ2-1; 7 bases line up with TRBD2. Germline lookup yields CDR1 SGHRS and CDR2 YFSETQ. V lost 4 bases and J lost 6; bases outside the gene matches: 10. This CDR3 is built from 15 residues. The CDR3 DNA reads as TGCGCCAGCAGCCAGCGGGAAAGAGTCTCCAATGAGCAGTTCTTC. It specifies CASSQRERVSNEQFF.

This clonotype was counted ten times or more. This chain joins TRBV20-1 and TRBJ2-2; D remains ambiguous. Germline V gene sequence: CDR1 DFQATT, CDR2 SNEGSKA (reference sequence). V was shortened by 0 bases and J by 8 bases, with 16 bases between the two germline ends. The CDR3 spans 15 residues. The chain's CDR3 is CSARDFVSSVGELFF. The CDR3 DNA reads TGCAGTGCTAGAGATTTTGTGAGCTCAGTTGGGGAGCTGTTTTTT.

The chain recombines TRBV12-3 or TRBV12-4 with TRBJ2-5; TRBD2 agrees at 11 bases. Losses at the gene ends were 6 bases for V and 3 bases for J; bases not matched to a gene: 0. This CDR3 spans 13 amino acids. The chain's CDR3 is CASRLAGEETQYF. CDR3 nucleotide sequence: TGTGCCAGCAGACTAGCGGGGGAAGAGACCCAGTACTTC.